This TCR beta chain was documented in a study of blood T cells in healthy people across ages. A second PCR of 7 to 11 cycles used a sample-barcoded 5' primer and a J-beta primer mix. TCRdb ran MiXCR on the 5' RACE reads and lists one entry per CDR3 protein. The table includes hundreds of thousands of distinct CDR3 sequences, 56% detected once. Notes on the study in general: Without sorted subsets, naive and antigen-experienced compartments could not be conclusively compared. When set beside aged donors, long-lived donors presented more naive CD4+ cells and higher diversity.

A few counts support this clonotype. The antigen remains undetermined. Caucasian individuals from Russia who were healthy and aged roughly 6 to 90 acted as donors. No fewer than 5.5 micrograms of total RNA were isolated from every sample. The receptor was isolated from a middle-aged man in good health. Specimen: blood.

The CDR3 region is CASSSLVADTQYF. In DNA, the CDR3 is TGCGCCAGCAGCTCACTAGTTGCAGATACGCAGTATTTT. This chain uses TRBV4-3 with TRBJ2-3; tentative D call: TRBD2 (5 bases). Germline V lookup: CDR1 LGHNA, CDR2 YSLEER. The CDR3 sequence is 13 residues long. V was clipped by 5 bases and J by 4 bases, with 10 bases between them.